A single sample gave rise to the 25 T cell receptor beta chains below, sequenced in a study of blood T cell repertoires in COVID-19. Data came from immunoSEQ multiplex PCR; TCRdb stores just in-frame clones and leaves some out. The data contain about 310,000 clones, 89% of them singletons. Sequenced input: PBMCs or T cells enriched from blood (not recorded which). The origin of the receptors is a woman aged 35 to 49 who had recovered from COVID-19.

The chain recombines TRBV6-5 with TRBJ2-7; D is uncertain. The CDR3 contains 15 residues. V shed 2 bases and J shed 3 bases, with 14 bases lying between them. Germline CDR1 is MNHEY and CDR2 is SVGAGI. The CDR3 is CASSYPVAYHYEQYF. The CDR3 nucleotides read TGTGCCAGCAGTTACCCTGTCGCGTACCACTACGAGCAGTACTTC.

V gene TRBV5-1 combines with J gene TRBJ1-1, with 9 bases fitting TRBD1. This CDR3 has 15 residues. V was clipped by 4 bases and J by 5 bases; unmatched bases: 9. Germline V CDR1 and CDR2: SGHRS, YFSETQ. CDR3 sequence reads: CASSLNTGGGTEAFF. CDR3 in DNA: TGCGCCAGCAGCCTTAACACAGGGGGCGGGACTGAAGCTTTCTTT. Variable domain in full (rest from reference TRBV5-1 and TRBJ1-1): KAGVTQTPRYLIKTRGQQVTLSCSPISGHRSVSWYQQTPGQGLQFLFEYFSETQRNKGNFPGRFSGRQFSNSRSEMNVSTLELGDSALYLCASSLNTGGGTEAFFGQGTRLTVV.

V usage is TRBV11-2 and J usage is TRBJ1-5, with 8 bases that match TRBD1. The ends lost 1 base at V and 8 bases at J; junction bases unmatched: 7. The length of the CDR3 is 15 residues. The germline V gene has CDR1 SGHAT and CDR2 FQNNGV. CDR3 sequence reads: CASSLAGQVGEPQHF. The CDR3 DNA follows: TGTGCCAGCAGCTTAGCGGGACAGGTCGGAGAGCCCCAGCATTTT.

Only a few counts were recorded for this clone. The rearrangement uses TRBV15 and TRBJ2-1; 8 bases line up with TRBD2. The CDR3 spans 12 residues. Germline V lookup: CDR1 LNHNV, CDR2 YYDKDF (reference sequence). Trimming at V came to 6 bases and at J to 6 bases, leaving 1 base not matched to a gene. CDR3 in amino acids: CATRRGVNEQFF. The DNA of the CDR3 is TGTGCCACCAGGCGGGGGGTCAATGAGCAGTTCTTC.

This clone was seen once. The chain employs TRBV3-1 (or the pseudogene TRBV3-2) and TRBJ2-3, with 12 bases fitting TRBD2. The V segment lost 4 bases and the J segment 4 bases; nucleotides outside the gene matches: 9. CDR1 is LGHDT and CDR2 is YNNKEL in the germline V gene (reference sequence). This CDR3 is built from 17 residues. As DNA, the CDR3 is TGTGCCAGCAGCCGGCGACCTAGCGGGGGGGTTTCAGATACGCAGTATTTT. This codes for CASSRRPSGGVSDTQYF.

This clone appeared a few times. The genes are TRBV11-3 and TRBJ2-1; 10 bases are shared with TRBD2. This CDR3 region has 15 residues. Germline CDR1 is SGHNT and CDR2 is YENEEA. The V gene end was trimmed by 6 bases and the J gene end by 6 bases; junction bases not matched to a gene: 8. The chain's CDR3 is CASRSGRESFNEQFF. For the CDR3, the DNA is TGTGCCAGCAGGAGCGGGAGGGAATCGTTCAATGAGCAGTTCTTC. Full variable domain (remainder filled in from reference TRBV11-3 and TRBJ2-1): EAGVVQSPRYKIIEKKQPVAFWCNPISGHNTLYWYLQNLGQGPELLIRYENEEAVDDSQLPKDRFSAERLKGVDSTLKIQPAELGDSAVYLCASRSGRESFNEQFFGPGTRLTVL.

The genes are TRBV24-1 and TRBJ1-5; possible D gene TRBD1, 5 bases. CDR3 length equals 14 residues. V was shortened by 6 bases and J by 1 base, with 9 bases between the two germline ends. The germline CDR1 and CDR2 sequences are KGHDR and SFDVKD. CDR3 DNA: TGTGCCACCAGTCGCGGGGGGAGCAATCAGCCCCAGCATTTT. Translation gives CATSRGGSNQPQHF.

CDR3 region: CASSLDLEYTF. The CDR3 coding sequence is TGTGCCAGCAGCTTAGATTTGGAGTACACCTTC. The rearrangement links TRBV11-2 to TRBJ1-2; no definite D call. The CDR3 is 11 residues long. The V end was cut by 0 bases, the J end by 11 bases, with 7 bases between. The V gene's germline CDR1 is SGHAT and CDR2 FQNNGV.

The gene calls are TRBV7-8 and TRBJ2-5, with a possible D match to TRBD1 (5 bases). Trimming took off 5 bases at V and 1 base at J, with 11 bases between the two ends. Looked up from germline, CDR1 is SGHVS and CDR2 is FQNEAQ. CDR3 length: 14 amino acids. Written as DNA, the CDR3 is TGTGCCAGCAGCCCTCGACAGTTCCAAGAGACCCAGTACTTC. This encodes CASSPRQFQETQYF.

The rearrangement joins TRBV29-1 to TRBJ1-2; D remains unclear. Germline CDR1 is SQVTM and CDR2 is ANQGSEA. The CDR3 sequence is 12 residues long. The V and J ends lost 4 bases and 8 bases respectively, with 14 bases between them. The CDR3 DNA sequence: TGCAGCGTTGGCGAGGTTTTTGGCGGCTACACCTTC. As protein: CSVGEVFGGYTF.

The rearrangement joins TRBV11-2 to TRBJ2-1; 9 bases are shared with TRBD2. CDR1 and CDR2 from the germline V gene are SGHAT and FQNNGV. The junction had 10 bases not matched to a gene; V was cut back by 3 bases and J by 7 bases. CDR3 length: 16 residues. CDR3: CASSFRPASGENEQFF. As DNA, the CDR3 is TGTGCCAGCAGCTTCCGACCGGCTAGCGGGGAGAATGAGCAGTTCTTC. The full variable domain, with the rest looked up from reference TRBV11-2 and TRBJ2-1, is EAGVAQSPRYKIIEKRQSVAFWCNPISGHATLYWYQQILGQGPKLLIQFQNNGVVDDSQLPKDRFSAERLKGVDSTLKIQPAKLEDSAVYLCASSFRPASGENEQFFGPGTRLTVL.

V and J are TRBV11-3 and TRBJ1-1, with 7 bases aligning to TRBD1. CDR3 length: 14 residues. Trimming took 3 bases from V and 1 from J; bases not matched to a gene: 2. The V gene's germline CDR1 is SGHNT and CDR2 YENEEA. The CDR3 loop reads CASSLGQQNTEAFF. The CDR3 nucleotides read TGTGCCAGCAGCTTGGGACAGCAGAACACTGAAGCTTTCTTT.

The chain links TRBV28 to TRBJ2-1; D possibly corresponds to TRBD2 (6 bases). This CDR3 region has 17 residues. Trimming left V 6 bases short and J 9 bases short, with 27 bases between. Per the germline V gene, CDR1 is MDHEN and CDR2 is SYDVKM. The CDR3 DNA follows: TGTGCCAGCAGCCTAAAAATTATGGCGGGACGCAGCATTGAGCAGTTCTTC. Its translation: CASSLKIMAGRSIEQFF.

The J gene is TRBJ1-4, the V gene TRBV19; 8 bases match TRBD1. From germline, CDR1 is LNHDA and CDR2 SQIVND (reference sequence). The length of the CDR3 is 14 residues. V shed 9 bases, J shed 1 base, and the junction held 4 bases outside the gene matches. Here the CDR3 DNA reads TGTGCCAGCACGGACAGGGTAACTAATGAAAAACTGTTTTTT. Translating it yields CASTDRVTNEKLFF.

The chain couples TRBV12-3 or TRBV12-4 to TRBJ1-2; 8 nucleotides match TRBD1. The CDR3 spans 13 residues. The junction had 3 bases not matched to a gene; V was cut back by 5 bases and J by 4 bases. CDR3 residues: CASSADRGYGYTF. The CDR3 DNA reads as TGTGCCAGCAGTGCCGACAGGGGCTATGGCTACACCTTC.

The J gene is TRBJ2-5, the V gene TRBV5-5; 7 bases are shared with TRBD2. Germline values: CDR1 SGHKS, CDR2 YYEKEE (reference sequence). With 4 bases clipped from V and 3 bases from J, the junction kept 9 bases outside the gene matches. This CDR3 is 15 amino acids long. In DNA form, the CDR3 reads TGTGCCAGCAGCATCCGATGGGGAGGGAAAGAGACCCAGTACTTC. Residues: CASSIRWGGKETQYF.

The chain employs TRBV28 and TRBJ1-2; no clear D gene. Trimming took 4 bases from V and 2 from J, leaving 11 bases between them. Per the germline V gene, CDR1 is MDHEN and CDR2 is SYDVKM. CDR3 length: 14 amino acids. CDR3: CASSYPGGNYGYTF. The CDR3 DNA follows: TGTGCCAGCAGTTACCCAGGAGGGAACTATGGCTACACCTTC.

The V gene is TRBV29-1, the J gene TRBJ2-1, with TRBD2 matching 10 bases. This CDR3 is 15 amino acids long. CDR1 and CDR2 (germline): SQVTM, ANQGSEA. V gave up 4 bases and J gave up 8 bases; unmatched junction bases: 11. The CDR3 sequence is CSVGAPLAGVHEQFF. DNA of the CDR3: TGCAGCGTTGGGGCCCCCCTAGCGGGAGTACATGAGCAGTTCTTC.

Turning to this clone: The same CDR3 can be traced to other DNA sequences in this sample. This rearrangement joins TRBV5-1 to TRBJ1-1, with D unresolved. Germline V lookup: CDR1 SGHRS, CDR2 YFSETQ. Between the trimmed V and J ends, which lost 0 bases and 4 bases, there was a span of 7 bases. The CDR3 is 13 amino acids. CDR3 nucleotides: TGCGCCAGCAGCTTGGCAGATACCACTGAAGCTTTCTTT. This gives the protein CASSLADTTEAFF. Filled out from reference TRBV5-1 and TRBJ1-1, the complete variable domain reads KAGVTQTPRYLIKTRGQQVTLSCSPISGHRSVSWYQQTPGQGLQFLFEYFSETQRNKGNFPGRFSGRQFSNSRSEMNVSTLELGDSALYLCASSLADTTEAFFGQGTRLTVV.

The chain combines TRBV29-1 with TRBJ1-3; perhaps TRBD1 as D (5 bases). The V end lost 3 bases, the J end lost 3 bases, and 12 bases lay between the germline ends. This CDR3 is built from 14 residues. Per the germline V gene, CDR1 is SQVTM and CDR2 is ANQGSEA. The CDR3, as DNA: TGCAGCGTTGACAAGGCGGGGGGTGGAAACACCATATATTTT. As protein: CSVDKAGGGNTIYF. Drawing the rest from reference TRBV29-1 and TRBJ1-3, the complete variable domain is SAVISQKPSRDICQRGTSLTIQCQVDSQVTMMFWYRQQPGQSLTLIATANQGSEATYESGFVIDKFPISRPNLTFSTLTVSNMSPEDSSIYLCSVDKAGGGNTIYFGEGSWLTVV.

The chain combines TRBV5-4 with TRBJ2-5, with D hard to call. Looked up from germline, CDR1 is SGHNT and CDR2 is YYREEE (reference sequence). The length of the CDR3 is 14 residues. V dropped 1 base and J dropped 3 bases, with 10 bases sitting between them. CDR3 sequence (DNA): TGTGCCAGCAGCTTGACAGCTTCGGAAGAGACCCAGTACTTC. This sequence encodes CASSLTASEETQYF. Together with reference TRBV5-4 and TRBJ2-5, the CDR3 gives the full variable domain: ETGVTQSPTHLIKTRGQQVTLRCSSQSGHNTVSWYQQALGQGPQFIFQYYREEENGRGNFPPRFSGLQFPNYSSELNVNALELDDSALYLCASSLTASEETQYFGPGTRLLVL.

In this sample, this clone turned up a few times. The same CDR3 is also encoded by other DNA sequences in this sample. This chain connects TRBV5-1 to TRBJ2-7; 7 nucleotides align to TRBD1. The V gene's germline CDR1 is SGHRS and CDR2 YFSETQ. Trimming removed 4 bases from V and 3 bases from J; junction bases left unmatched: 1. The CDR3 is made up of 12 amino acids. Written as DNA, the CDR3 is TGCGCCAGCAGCCGGGACAGCTACGAGCAGTACTTC. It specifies CASSRDSYEQYF.

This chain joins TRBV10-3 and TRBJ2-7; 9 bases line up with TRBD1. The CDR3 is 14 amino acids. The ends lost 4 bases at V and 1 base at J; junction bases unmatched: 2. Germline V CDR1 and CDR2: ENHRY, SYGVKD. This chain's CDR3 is CAISGTGDSYEQYF. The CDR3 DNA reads TGTGCCATCAGTGGGACAGGGGATTCCTACGAGCAGTACTTC.

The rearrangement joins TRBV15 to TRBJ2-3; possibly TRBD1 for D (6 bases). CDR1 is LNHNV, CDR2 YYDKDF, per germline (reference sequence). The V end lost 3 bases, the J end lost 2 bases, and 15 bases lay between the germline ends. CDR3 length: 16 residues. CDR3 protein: CATSSRVGALTDTQYF. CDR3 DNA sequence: TGTGCCACCAGCAGCAGAGTGGGGGCCCTCACAGATACGCAGTATTTT. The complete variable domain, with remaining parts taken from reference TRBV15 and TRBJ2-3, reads DAMVIQNPRYQVTQFGKPVTLSCSQTLNHNVMYWYQQKSSQAPKLLFHYYDKDFNNEADTPDNFQSRRPNTSFCFLDIRSPGLGDTAMYLCATSSRVGALTDTQYFGPGTRLTVL.

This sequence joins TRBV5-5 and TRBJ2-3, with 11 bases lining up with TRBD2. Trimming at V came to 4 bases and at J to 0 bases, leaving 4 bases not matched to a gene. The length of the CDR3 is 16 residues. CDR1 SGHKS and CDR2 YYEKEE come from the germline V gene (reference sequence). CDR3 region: CASSGTSGPSTDTQYF. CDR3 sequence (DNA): TGTGCCAGCAGCGGGACTAGCGGACCTAGCACAGATACGCAGTATTTT.